This entry lists 23 T cell receptor beta chains sequenced from one sample in a study of OX40 agonist ivuxolimab in advanced cancers. Library construction relied on the immunoSEQ multiplex PCR assay. This immuneACCESS table, as held by TCRdb, lists in-frame sequences with V and J called but not all clones. Of the missing ones, under half trace to an unresolved V gene in checked studies; the others have no known cause. Across this sample there are some 62,000 clones, with roughly 89% seen only once. The ten largest clonotypes hold about 5% of the sample. The starting material was CD4+ or CD8+ T cells sorted from blood, obtained in a trial of the OX40 agonist ivuxolimab. These receptors were obtained from an adult with an advanced solid tumor such as melanoma, head and neck, liver or kidney cancer.

The chain carries TRBV2 and TRBJ1-4, with unresolved D. This CDR3 comprises 14 residues. Trimming left V 7 bases short and J 4 bases short, with 13 bases between. Germline V gene lookup returns CDR1 SNHLY and CDR2 FYNNEI. The CDR3 loop is CASTRPAFNEKLFF. DNA of the CDR3: TGTGCCAGCACCCGACCCGCGTTTAATGAAAAACTGTTTTTT.

The chain recombines TRBV6-1 with TRBJ1-2; D perhaps matches TRBD1 (5 bases). Germline V lookup: CDR1 MNHNS, CDR2 SASEGT. The germline V and J ends were trimmed by 0 bases and 8 bases, with 22 bases remaining between them. This CDR3 is built from 17 residues. The CDR3: CASSEAPGTTSTTGYTF. The DNA for the CDR3 is TGTGCCAGCAGTGAAGCGCCAGGGACTACCTCCACGACAGGCTACACCTTC.

The chain links TRBV2 to TRBJ2-3; no reliable D call. This CDR3 region has 15 residues. Germline CDR1 SNHLY, CDR2 FYNNEI. Trimming cost V 3 bases and J 2 bases, with 12 bases left between them. The CDR3 DNA follows: TGTGCCAGCAGTGAGGTCGTCTCTTTCACAGATACGCAGTATTTT. Protein: CASSEVVSFTDTQYF.

The chain links TRBV10-2 to TRBJ2-3; 8 nucleotides align to TRBD2. Per germline, CDR1 WSHSY and CDR2 SAAADI. CDR3 size: 13 residues. Unmatched junction bases numbered 7, after V lost 4 bases and J lost 10 bases. As DNA, the CDR3 is TGCGCCAGCAGTGGGACCCTCGGGGGGGCGCAGTATTTT. Translating gives CASSGTLGGAQYF.

The J gene is TRBJ1-1, the V gene TRBV18, with D unclear. The CDR3 runs 15 residues. Trimming pared 3 bases from V and 4 bases from J, leaving 15 bases between. Germline CDR1 is KGHSH and CDR2 is LQKENI. The CDR3 spells CASSPSTDGITEAFF. For the CDR3, the DNA is TGTGCCAGCTCACCCTCAACGGACGGAATCACTGAAGCTTTCTTT. Full variable domain (outside the CDR3, taken from reference TRBV18 and TRBJ1-1): NAGVMQNPRHLVRRRGQEARLRCSPMKGHSHVYWYRQLPEEGLKFMVYLQKENIIDESGMPKERFSAEFPKEGPSILRIQQVVRGDSAAYFCASSPSTDGITEAFFGQGTRLTVV.

The V gene is TRBV5-5, the J gene TRBJ2-3, with D unresolved. Germline lookup yields CDR1 SGHKS and CDR2 YYEKEE (reference sequence). Between the trimmed V and J ends, which lost 5 bases and 0 bases, there was a span of 7 bases. The CDR3 length is 13 residues. The CDR3 bases are TGTGCCAGCAGACCCATGAGCACAGATACGCAGTATTTT. Its protein product is CASRPMSTDTQYF.

The chain uses TRBV6-4 and TRBJ2-3, with 13 bases aligning to TRBD2. Trimming removed 1 base from V and 1 base from J; junction bases left unmatched: 14. This CDR3 contains 21 residues. CDR1 is MRHNA, CDR2 SNTAGT, per germline. In DNA form, the CDR3 reads TGTGCCAGCAGTGACTTCTCCCGGCGGACTAGCGGGAGTCGTGGCACAGATACGCAGTATTTT. It encodes CASSDFSRRTSGSRGTDTQYF.

This chain joins TRBV7-6 and TRBJ2-2, with D unresolved. V was cut by 6 bases and J by 5 bases, with 13 bases left in between. The CDR3 loop spans 14 amino acids. Germline V gene sequence: CDR1 SGHVS, CDR2 FNYEAQ. CDR3 in amino acids: CASSVQASTGELFF. The CDR3 DNA follows: TGTGCCAGCAGTGTGCAGGCGTCTACCGGGGAGCTGTTTTTT. Filled out from reference TRBV7-6 and TRBJ2-2, the complete variable domain reads GAGVSQSPRYKVTKRGQDVALRCDPISGHVSLYWYRQALGQGPEFLTYFNYEAQQDKSGLPNDRFSAERPEGSISTLTIQRTEQRDSAMYRCASSVQASTGELFFGEGSRLTVL.

The chain combines TRBV4-2 with TRBJ2-2; TRBD2 matches at 9 bases. The CDR3 extends over 16 amino acids. V lost 0 bases and J lost 4; bases outside the gene matches: 3. Germline CDR1 and CDR2: LGHNA and YNFKEQ. In DNA form, the CDR3 reads TGTGCCAGCAGCCAAGAAATAGCGGGGGCCACCGGGGAGCTGTTTTTT. Translation: CASSQEIAGATGELFF.

The chain links TRBV28 to TRBJ2-7; D gene ambiguous. The V and J ends lost 4 bases and 2 bases respectively, with 12 bases between them. The CDR3 spans 14 residues. Germline V gene data show CDR1 as MDHEN and CDR2 as SYDVKM. DNA for the CDR3: TGTGCCAGCAGTTCCATTACAGTAGCCTACGAGCAGTACTTC. It yields the protein CASSSITVAYEQYF.

CDR3 sequence (DNA): TGTGCCAGCGGCGAGGGCAATCAGCCCCAGCATTTT. Its translation is CASGEGNQPQHF. V usage is TRBV25-1 and J usage is TRBJ1-5, with D unclear. Germline V gives CDR1 MGHDK, CDR2 SYGVNS. V lost 8 bases to trimming and J lost 2 bases, with 7 bases between them. The CDR3 extends over 12 amino acids.

V is TRBV7-9 and J is TRBJ1-2; no clear D gene. The length of the CDR3 is 12 residues. In germline, CDR1 is SEHNR, CDR2 FQNEAQ (reference sequence). The V and J ends lost 3 bases and 7 bases respectively, with 9 bases between them. CDR3 nucleotide sequence: TGTGCCAGCAGCTTGGTAGGATCTGGCTACACCTTC. Translation gives CASSLVGSGYTF. Supplemented by reference TRBV7-9 and TRBJ1-2, the full variable domain reads DTGVSQNPRHKITKRGQNVTFRCDPISEHNRLYWYRQTLGQGPEFLTYFQNEAQLEKSRLLSDRFSAERPKGSFSTLEIQRTEQGDSAMYLCASSLVGSGYTFGSGTRLTVV.

The J gene is TRBJ2-3, the V gene TRBV21-1; no check of the table's D call, TRBD2, against the DNA was made. TRBV21-1 is tagged as a pseudogene. The CDR3 is 17 residues long. The CDR3, as DNA: TGTGCCAGCAGCAAAGAACGGACTAGCGGGATATCAGATACGCAGTATTTT. Amino acid sequence: CASSKERTSGISDTQYF.

V is TRBV18 and J is TRBJ2-1; no firm D call. This CDR3 has 16 amino acids. The V gene lost 3 bases and the J gene lost 2 bases, with 14 bases spanning the gap. Germline CDR1 reads KGHSH; CDR2 reads LQKENI. CDR3 coding DNA: TGTGCCAGCTCACCCTTACCGTCCCGCCCCTACAATGAGCAGTTCTTC. This codes for CASSPLPSRPYNEQFF.

This clone appeared once. J is TRBJ2-2 and V is TRBV6-5, with D perhaps matching TRBD1 (6 bases). The germline V and J ends were trimmed by 4 bases and 3 bases, with 15 bases remaining between them. Germline CDR1 reads MNHEY; CDR2 reads SVGAGI. This CDR3 has 16 amino acids. CDR3: CASSFTGTRDTGELFF. CDR3 nucleotides: TGTGCCAGCAGTTTCACCGGGACACGAGACACCGGGGAGCTGTTTTTT.

This chain links TRBV28 with TRBJ2-2, with D unclear. This CDR3 contains 13 residues. V was pared by 7 bases and J by 0 bases, with 6 bases between. The germline V gene encodes CDR1 MDHEN and CDR2 SYDVKM. This chain's CDR3 is CASISANTGELFF. The CDR3 nucleotides read TGTGCCAGCATTTCCGCGAACACCGGGGAGCTGTTTTTT. The whole variable domain, remainder taken from reference TRBV28 and TRBJ2-2, is DVKVTQSSRYLVKRTGEKVFLECVQDMDHENMFWYRQDPGLGLRLIYFSYDVKMKEKGDIPEGYSVSREKKERFSLILESASTNQTSMYLCASISANTGELFFGEGSRLTVL.

The chain recombines TRBV25-1 with TRBJ2-7; no firm D call. This CDR3 has 13 amino acids. Germline V gene data show CDR1 as MGHDK and CDR2 as SYGVNS. Trimming removed 1 base at V and 0 bases at J, with 4 bases between. CDR3 bases: TGTGCCAGCAGTGAATTCCTCTCCTACGAGCAGTACTTC. Translated: CASSEFLSYEQYF.

The chain uses TRBV2 and TRBJ2-7, with 7 nucleotides matching TRBD1. The CDR3 runs to 11 residues. V was clipped by 4 bases and J by 6 bases; unmatched bases: 0. The germline V gene has CDR1 SNHLY and CDR2 FYNNEI. In DNA form, the CDR3 reads TGTGCCAGCAGTGGGGACAGCGAGCAGTACTTC. Encoded protein: CASSGDSEQYF.

The genes are TRBV6-6 and TRBJ2-7; D unclear. V dropped 5 bases and J dropped 4 bases, with 9 bases sitting between them. Germline V gene data show CDR1 as MNHNY and CDR2 as SVGAGI (reference sequence). This CDR3 is built from 12 residues. The CDR3 sequence is CASSTTRYEQYF. In DNA, the CDR3 is TGTGCCAGCAGTACGACCCGGTACGAGCAGTACTTC.

The rearrangement joins TRBV2 to TRBJ2-4, with D uncertain. The CDR3 spans 11 residues. Between the trimmed V and J ends, which lost 7 bases and 6 bases, there was a span of 7 bases. Germline-derived CDR1 and CDR2 are SNHLY and FYNNEI. CDR3 nucleotides: TGTGCCAGCAAGTTCGGAAACATTCAGTACTTC. Protein: CASKFGNIQYF.

CDR3 nucleotides: TGTGCCAGCAGCCAATTACAGGGGGAAAAACTGTTTTTT. It specifies CASSQLQGEKLFF. The gene calls are TRBV11-2 and TRBJ1-4, with TRBD1 identical over 7 bases. This CDR3 is built from 13 residues. The germline gives CDR1 SGHAT, CDR2 FQNNGV. Unmatched junction bases numbered 5, after V lost 5 bases and J lost 8 bases.

The CDR3 DNA is TGTGCCAGCAGCGTAGCCCCAGCGGGAGAACTGTATACGCAGTATTTT. This gives the protein CASSVAPAGELYTQYF. J is TRBJ2-3 and V is TRBV9, with 8 bases matching TRBD2. This CDR3 is 16 amino acids long. Trimming cost V 0 bases and J 7 bases; bases outside gene matches: 10. The germline gives CDR1 SGDLS, CDR2 YYNGEE.

The V gene is TRBV15, the J gene TRBJ2-7; weak D call: TRBD1 (6 bases). CDR3 length: 15 residues. The ends were cut back, 0 bases at V and 2 bases at J, with 11 bases in the middle. Germline V gene data show CDR1 as LNHNV and CDR2 as YYDKDF (reference sequence). CDR3 sequence (DNA): TGTGCCACCAGCAGAGATCTGGGGGCCACCTACGAGCAGTACTTC. Protein sequence: CATSRDLGATYEQYF.